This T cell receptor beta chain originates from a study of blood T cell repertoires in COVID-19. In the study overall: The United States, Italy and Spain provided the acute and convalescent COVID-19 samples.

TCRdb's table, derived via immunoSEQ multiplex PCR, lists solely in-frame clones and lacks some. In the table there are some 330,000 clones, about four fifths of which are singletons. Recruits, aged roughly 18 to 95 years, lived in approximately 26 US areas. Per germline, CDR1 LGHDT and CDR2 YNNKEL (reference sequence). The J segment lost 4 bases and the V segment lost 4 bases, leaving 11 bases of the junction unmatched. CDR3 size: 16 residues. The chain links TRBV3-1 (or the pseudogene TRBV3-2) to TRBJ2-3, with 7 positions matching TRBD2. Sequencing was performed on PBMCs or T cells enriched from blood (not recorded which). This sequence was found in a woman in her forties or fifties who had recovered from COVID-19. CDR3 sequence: CASSLWARGGSDTQYF. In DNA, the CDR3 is TGTGCCAGCAGCCTGTGGGCCCGGGGAGGGTCAGATACGCAGTATTTT.